This T cell receptor (beta chain) was observed in a study of T cell responses to AZD1222 COVID-19 vaccine. Study-wide results and caveats: An increase in Spike-specific TCR breadth and depth was observed after two AZD1222 doses.

Note on this clone: What it binds is unknown.

This CDR3 has 14 residues. The germline V gene encodes CDR1 SGHVS and CDR2 FQNEAQ. The ends lost 7 bases at V and 4 bases at J; junction bases unmatched: 6. Clones were read by immunoSEQ multiplex PCR, and TCRdb kept only the in-frame ones, dropping some. The sample consists of tens of thousands of clones, over 75% of them appearing once. The V gene is TRBV7-8, the J gene TRBJ1-4; 7 bases map to TRBD1. This TCR derives from an adult in good health. This sample comprised peripheral blood, obtained on day 0 of MenACWY control vaccination. CDR3 in amino acids: CASIKGAINEKLFF. In DNA form, the CDR3 reads TGTGCCAGCATCAAGGGGGCCATTAATGAAAAACTGTTTTTT.